Described below is a single T cell receptor beta chain sequence and its context. It lacks a known antigen. Qualities for individual bases were not recorded, and no much larger clone is one base off. Ficoll-Paque density gradient centrifugation was the method used to isolate PBMCs. This sample was taken from a study of T-cell memory formation after mild COVID-19 (dated by TCRdb to the early 2020s). For the wider study: TCR sequence clusters from the two donors were found to be largely donor specific. The cohort was made up of two young adult volunteers, one female and one male, who were previously healthy. In a couple of donors, T-cell clones that expanded and contracted after mild COVID-19 were followed by sequencing TCRalpha and TCRbeta repertoires longitudinally.

CDR3 length: 14 amino acids, cysteine to phenylalanine. Here the CDR3 DNA is all that survives: 42 bases in frame from base 1. The germline V gene (reference sequence) supplies CDR1 SEHNR and CDR2 FQNEAQ. V has 1 base trimmed and J has 3 bases trimmed; junction bases matching no gene number 1. Sequencing was performed on an Illumina NovaSeq 6000. Using 5'RACE with constant-segment primers, TCRalpha and TCRbeta cDNA libraries were constructed, with sample barcodes and unique molecular identifiers added in the process. Trizol reagent was used to extract RNA from every sample. The libraries were amplified in two PCR steps, and the second step added a second sample barcode and Illumina TruSeq adapters. The libraries were sequenced on an Illumina NovaSeq using 2 x 150 bp paired-end reads. The study's own analysis went as follows. Reads were demultiplexed and collapsed into UMI-guided consensus sequences with migec v1.2.7. With mixcr v2.1.11, UMI consensuses were aligned to TRA and TRB V and J templates and assembled into clonotypes. A clonotype was counted as expanded or contracted only when both edgeR and NoisET called the clonotype significant, with the noise models trained on biological replicates. For edgeR calls, the thresholds were a false discovery rate-adjusted p below 0.01 and a log2 fold-change of 1. As an exploratory analysis of dynamics, PCA with hierarchical clustering was applied to max-normalized trajectories of the 1000 most abundant clonotypes. Separately sequenced CD4+ and CD8+ repertoires were used to assign a CD4 or CD8 phenotype to each responding clone. In TCRdb, the public reads were trimmed at Q25 with fastp and aligned with MiXCR, with productive beta chains retained. Entries that share a CDR3 protein sequence are merged under the most common genes and DNA. What appears here as the V and J calls and clone size reflects TCRdb's work, not the paper's. For this sample there are 350,000 to 500,000 distinct CDR3 sequences; about 19% appear just once. Approximately 8.1% of the sample belongs to the ten largest clones.

The full study reports these points: Contracting CD4+ clones were found mainly in CM and EM memory subsets, while CD8+ clones were enriched in EMRA. From day 15 to 85, contracting clones showed balanced CD4/CD8 phenotypes, whereas a second wave of clones that expanded from day 15 to 37 leaned towards CD4+. Some responding clones were found in pre-infection memory, which suggests that pre-existing cross-reactive memory T cells took part in the SARS-CoV-2 response. SARS-CoV-2 specificity was not confirmed for the second-wave clones peaking on day 37. Only a couple of mild cases were covered by the study, and larger cohorts that include severe cases with pre-infection samples were considered necessary.

The TCR was taken from an adult woman who had mild COVID-19 (a few samples of this study predate the infection). The sample titles of this study are shuffled in the database, so cell type and time point are left out; the donor was told from shared clones. Material: PBMCs or a T cell subset sorted from them (not recorded which). Recombination joined TRBV7-9 with TRBJ2-3; the central 7 bases match TRBD2. For the CDR3, the sequence is CASSLDGRTDTQYF. The DNA sequence is given as TGTGCCAGCAGCTTAGACGGGAGGACAGATACGCAGTATTTT.